Listed here is a single TCR beta chain. Its specificity is not known. CDR3 and TCR beta VDJ profiling relied on a genomic DNA template. Each CDR3 protein gets one entry after TCRdb re-called the reads with MiXCR. The table records some 410,000 distinct CDR3 sequences, under 80% of them present only once. This CDR3 has 16 residues. Trimming stripped 1 base from V and 5 bases from J, with 16 bases between. Germline loops: CDR1 LNHDA, CDR2 SQIVND (reference sequence). This sample was taken from a study of CD8+CD57+ T cells in acquired aplastic anemia. Overall study results and limits: There were around 28 CD8+ CDR3 sequences that occurred in both patients and controls.

The rearrangement links TRBV19 to TRBJ2-3, with D perhaps matching TRBD1 (6 bases). The specimen was sorted CD4+, CD8+, or CD8+CD57+ T cells (not recorded which) from PBMCs. The TCR comes from a human donor in good health, serving as a control. In nucleotides, the CDR3 is TGTGCCAGTAGTATAGCGTTAACAGGGAGTGGAGATACGCAGTATTTT. Translation gives CASSIALTGSGDTQYF.